These 3 T cell receptor beta chains were all obtained from the same sample, sequenced in a study of early T cells in non-severe SARS-CoV-2 infection. Using its own MiXCR run on the 5' RACE reads, TCRdb lists one record per CDR3 protein. Among approximately 66,000 distinct CDR3 sequences listed, under 15% were seen once. The sample taken for sequencing was whole blood. The receptors were gathered from an adult who was a healthcare worker with PCR-confirmed SARS-CoV-2 infection or an uninfected control (not recorded which).

The chain links TRBV10-3 to TRBJ2-7; possible D gene TRBD1, 6 bases. This CDR3 comprises 12 residues. In germline, CDR1 is ENHRY, CDR2 SYGVKD. V was cut by 9 bases and J by 7 bases, with 16 bases left in between. The CDR3 bases are TGTGCCATGGGGCAGGGGCGCGGGGAGCAGTACTTC. Its translation: CAMGQGRGEQYF.

There are many counts of this clonotype. This rearrangement joins TRBV7-2 to TRBJ2-7; 7 bases agree with TRBD2. V trimming: 6 bases; J trimming: 0 bases; junction bases outside the gene matches: 8. The CDR3 is 15 amino acids. The germline V gene has CDR1 SGHTA and CDR2 FQGNSA. This chain's CDR3 is CASSSLGLYSYEQYF. DNA for the CDR3: TGTGCCAGCAGTTCATTGGGACTATACTCCTACGAGCAGTACTTC.

In this sample, this clonotype turned up a few times. The J gene is TRBJ2-3, the V gene TRBV20-1; D call uncertain. CDR3 length: 15 residues. V lost 6 bases and J lost 0, with 16 bases in between. Per germline, CDR1 DFQATT and CDR2 SNEGSKA (reference sequence). The CDR3 DNA reads as TGCAGTGCCCCCCCTTCGGTGGCTAGCACAGATACGCAGTATTTT. Protein: CSAPPSVASTDTQYF.